Below, 31 T cell receptor beta chains from the same sample are listed, as sequenced in a study of PD-1 blockade in classical Hodgkin lymphoma. The time point denotes: cycle 4 day 1 (C4D1), after 6 weeks of nivolumab. Every patient experienced relapse after autologous stem cell transplantation, and brentuximab vedotin exposure varied. Sequenced by immunoSEQ multiplex PCR; TCRdb stores in-frame clones only, minus some. Of 100,000 or so clones listed, 85% to 95% are singletons. Here the sequenced sample was peripheral blood mononuclear cells (PBMCs), taken before the fourth cycle of nivolumab. These receptors originate from a human donor with classical Hodgkin lymphoma.

The CDR3 coding sequence is TGTGCCAGCAGCGTATCAAGGGGGGCGCTCTACGAGCAGTACTTC. This encodes CASSVSRGALYEQYF. The V call is TRBV9, the J call TRBJ2-7; D assignment may be TRBD1 or TRBD2 (6 bases each). V was cut by 1 base and J by 3 bases, with 14 bases left in between. The CDR3 is 15 residues long. Germline CDR1 SGDLS, CDR2 YYNGEE.

The V and J genes are TRBV7-6 and TRBJ2-1, with TRBD1 as a possible D gene (5 bases). V was pared by 5 bases and J by 7 bases, with 6 bases between. This CDR3 is 11 amino acids long. Germline V gives CDR1 SGHVS, CDR2 FNYEAQ. The CDR3 nucleotides read TGTGCCAGCAGCCCAGGGAATGAGCAGTTCTTC. Protein sequence: CASSPGNEQFF. The variable domain in full, completed from reference TRBV7-6 and TRBJ2-1, reads GAGVSQSPRYKVTKRGQDVALRCDPISGHVSLYWYRQALGQGPEFLTYFNYEAQQDKSGLPNDRFSAERPEGSISTLTIQRTEQRDSAMYRCASSPGNEQFFGPGTRLTVL.

In DNA, the CDR3 is TGTGCCAGCAGCAGAGAGCAGGGGGTGGATACGCAGTATTTT. It encodes CASSREQGVDTQYF. V gene TRBV6-4 combines with J gene TRBJ2-3; 7 positions agree with TRBD1. From germline, CDR1 is MRHNA and CDR2 SNTAGT. This CDR3 spans 14 amino acids. V lost 6 bases, J lost 6 bases, and 9 bases stayed unmatched.

The chain is built from TRBV19 and TRBJ1-2, with D tentatively TRBD1 (5 bases). Germline V CDR1 and CDR2: LNHDA, SQIVND (reference sequence). The CDR3 contains 16 residues. V dropped 0 bases and J dropped 5 bases, with 16 bases sitting between them. In nucleotides, the CDR3 is TGTGCCAGTAGTATAGATCATCCCGCAGGGTCGTATGGCTACACCTTC. Translating it yields CASSIDHPAGSYGYTF. The full variable domain, in which reference TRBV19 and TRBJ1-2 provide the parts outside the CDR3, is DGGITQSPKYLFRKEGQNVTLSCEQNLNHDAMYWYRQDPGQGLRLIYYSQIVNDFQKGDIAEGYSVSREKKESFPLTVTSAQKNPTAFYLCASSIDHPAGSYGYTFGSGTRLTVV.

This clone was counted only a few times. The CDR3 reads CASSETGYSYEQYF. CDR3 sequence (DNA): TGTGCCAGCAGTGAGACAGGGTACTCCTACGAGCAGTACTTC. This chain links TRBV6-1 with TRBJ2-7, with 7 bases aligning to TRBD1. The V gene end was trimmed by 3 bases and the J gene end by 0 bases; junction bases not matched to a gene: 2. In germline, CDR1 is MNHNS, CDR2 SASEGT. CDR3 length equals 14 residues.

The count of this clone is one. The genes are TRBV6-1 and TRBJ2-3, with D perhaps matching TRBD1 (5 bases). Germline CDR1 reads MNHNS; CDR2 reads SASEGT. The ends were cut back, 7 bases at V and 2 bases at J, with 16 bases in the middle. The CDR3 has 15 amino acids. The CDR3 spells CASTTQVALTDTQYF. CDR3 coding DNA: TGTGCCAGCACCACACAGGTCGCCCTCACAGATACGCAGTATTTT.

The genes are TRBV10-3 and TRBJ2-1, with a possible D match to TRBD2 (5 bases). The CDR3 spans 11 residues. CDR1 and CDR2 (germline): ENHRY, SYGVKD. V was pared by 9 bases and J by 8 bases, with 11 bases between. CDR3: CAIDGKDEQFF. In nucleotides, the CDR3 is TGTGCCATTGACGGGAAGGATGAGCAGTTCTTC.

A word on this clone: One end of the junction is discordant with germline, which a read error may explain. V usage is TRBV7-7 and J usage is TRBJ2-7; D might be TRBD1 (6 bases). This CDR3 is 14 amino acids long. CDR1 and CDR2 (germline): SSHAT, FNYEAQ (reference sequence). In DNA form, the CDR3 reads TGTGCTAGCAGCCCTCGACAGGAGTTCTCCGAGCAGTACTTC. It specifies CASSPRQEFSEQYF. The full variable domain, rest sourced from reference TRBV7-7 and TRBJ2-7, is GAGVSQSPRYKVTKRGQDVTLRCDPISSHATLYWYQQALGQGPEFLTYFNYEAQPDKSGLPSDRFSAERPEGSISTLTIQRTEQRDSAMYRCASSPRQEFSEQYFGPGTRLTVT.

This chain links TRBV28 with TRBJ1-4, with 9 bases fitting TRBD1. Germline V gene lookup returns CDR1 MDHEN and CDR2 SYDVKM. V was pared by 3 bases and J by 10 bases, with 9 bases of the junction left unmatched. The CDR3 totals 15 residues. CDR3 bases: TGTGCCAGCAGTTTTCCTCTGACAGGGGGGACAAAACTGTTTTTT. Amino acids: CASSFPLTGGTKLFF. Full variable domain (missing parts from reference TRBV28 and TRBJ1-4): DVKVTQSSRYLVKRTGEKVFLECVQDMDHENMFWYRQDPGLGLRLIYFSYDVKMKEKGDIPEGYSVSREKKERFSLILESASTNQTSMYLCASSFPLTGGTKLFFGSGTQLSVL.

The chain links TRBV11-3 to TRBJ1-1; D gene unclear. Trimming left V 1 base short and J 5 bases short, with 5 bases between. The V gene's germline CDR1 is SGHNT and CDR2 YENEEA. CDR3 length: 12 amino acids. This CDR3 is CASSLGETEAFF. For the CDR3, the DNA is TGTGCCAGCAGCTTAGGGGAGACTGAAGCTTTCTTT.

The chain recombines TRBV5-1 with TRBJ2-2; D perhaps matches TRBD2 (5 bases). Trimming took 4 bases from V and 5 from J, leaving 15 bases between them. Germline CDR1 SGHRS, CDR2 YFSETQ. The CDR3 sequence is 15 residues long. CDR3 region: CASSPSATGTGELFF. The CDR3 DNA reads TGCGCCAGCAGCCCGAGCGCCACGGGGACCGGGGAGCTGTTTTTT.

The CDR3 reads CASSSSRDSSYEQYF. The CDR3 DNA is TGTGCCAGCAGTTCCTCGCGGGACAGCTCCTACGAGCAGTACTTC. V usage is TRBV6-5 and J usage is TRBJ2-7; possible D gene TRBD1, 7 bases. Germline V gene lookup returns CDR1 MNHEY and CDR2 SVGAGI. Trimming left V 4 bases short and J 0 bases short, with 13 bases between. This CDR3 has 15 amino acids.

The J gene is TRBJ2-3, the V gene TRBV28; the D is unclear. The CDR3 runs 13 residues. CDR1 and CDR2 (germline): MDHEN, SYDVKM. Trimming removed 5 bases at V and 3 bases at J, with 9 bases between. The CDR3 loop reads CASSPAGTDTQYF. The CDR3, as DNA: TGTGCCAGCAGTCCCGCCGGAACAGATACGCAGTATTTT.

In DNA form, the CDR3 reads TGCGCCAGCAGTGAGGGGGGATCCAACGAGCAGTACTTC. Translation: CASSEGGSNEQYF. V and J are TRBV10-1 and TRBJ2-7; D is tentatively TRBD1 or TRBD2 (5 bases each). The ends were cut back, 2 bases at V and 5 bases at J, with 10 bases in the middle. Germline V gives CDR1 WNHNN, CDR2 SYGVQD (reference sequence). There are 13 residues in the CDR3.

The sample holds a few counts of this clone. The chain joins TRBV19 to TRBJ2-7; D might be TRBD1 (6 bases). The CDR3 is 15 amino acids. Germline CDR1 reads LNHDA; CDR2 reads SQIVND (reference sequence). Deletions cut 4 bases from V and 4 bases from J, with 17 bases between. The CDR3 loop is CASSTLGAGAYEQYF. In DNA, the CDR3 is TGTGCCAGTAGTACCCTCGGGGCAGGGGCGTACGAGCAGTACTTC.

Details on this clone: The conserved phenylalanine or tryptophan normally closing the CDR3 is absent here, so this likely arose from a read error. It is unclear where the CDR3 begins or ends on the DNA, so no DNA is shown, and the CDR3 is as TCRdb lists it. The chain is built from TRBV2 and TRBJ2-4; whether TRBD1, the table's D call, matches the DNA was not checked. CDR1 SNHLY and CDR2 FYNNEI come from the germline V gene. The length of the CDR3 is 14 amino acids, counting both ends. CDR3 loop: CASSVRGPMAHPVL.

CDR3 nucleotide sequence: TGTGCCAGCAGTGAATTCGAAGGCTACACCGGGGAGCTGTTTTTT. It codes for CASSEFEGYTGELFF. V gene TRBV25-1 combines with J gene TRBJ2-2; D call uncertain. CDR3 length: 15 amino acids. CDR1 is MGHDK, CDR2 SYGVNS, per germline. Between the trimmed V and J ends, which lost 1 base and 3 bases, there was a span of 9 bases.

This clone appeared once. V gene TRBV29-1 combines with J gene TRBJ2-1; D uncertain. This CDR3 region has 14 residues. Germline V gene sequence: CDR1 SQVTM, CDR2 ANQGSEA. V lost 6 bases to trimming and J lost 4 bases, with 16 bases between them. This CDR3 reads CSVLDPRTYNEQFF. In DNA, the CDR3 is TGCAGCGTCCTGGACCCTCGCACTTACAATGAGCAGTTCTTC.

The chain links TRBV19 to TRBJ1-1; no reliable D call. Per the germline V gene, CDR1 is LNHDA and CDR2 is SQIVND (reference sequence). The CDR3 covers 12 residues. The ends were cut back, 3 bases at V and 3 bases at J, with 5 bases in the middle. The CDR3 nucleotides are TGTGCCAGTAGTATGGCGTACACTGAAGCTTTCTTT. As protein: CASSMAYTEAFF.

V and J are TRBV28 and TRBJ2-3, with 8 bases aligning to TRBD2. Per germline, CDR1 MDHEN and CDR2 SYDVKM. The V gene end was trimmed by 8 bases and the J gene end by 0 bases; junction bases not matched to a gene: 7. The CDR3 length is 15 residues. CDR3 nucleotide sequence: TGTGCCAGCGGGGGCGGGGGGCCTAGCACAGATACGCAGTATTTT. Protein product: CASGGGGPSTDTQYF.

This clone occurred a few times. The CDR3 bases are TGTGCCAGTAGTATTCGGACAGAGAACACTGAAGCTTTCTTT. This translates into CASSIRTENTEAFF. The rearrangement joins TRBV19 to TRBJ1-1; tentatively, D is TRBD1 (6 bases). Trimming left V 3 bases short and J 1 base short, with 9 bases between. CDR1 and CDR2 (germline): LNHDA, SQIVND (reference sequence). This CDR3 has 14 amino acids.

The chain is built from TRBV2 and TRBJ1-5; 7 bases line up with TRBD1. Germline V lookup: CDR1 SNHLY, CDR2 FYNNEI. This CDR3 is built from 15 residues. V lost 5 bases, J lost 6 bases, and 10 bases stayed unmatched. DNA for the CDR3: TGTGCCAGCAGTATCGACAGGGAGGTCCCTCAGCCCCAGCATTTT. Translation gives CASSIDREVPQPQHF.

This clone was found a few times. The V gene is TRBV2, the J gene TRBJ2-5, with D tentatively TRBD2 (6 bases). V lost 11 bases and J lost 5, with 18 bases in between. There are 13 residues in the CDR3. Germline values: CDR1 SNHLY, CDR2 FYNNEI. In nucleotides, the CDR3 is TGTGCCCGGGTCAGGGCCCGGGGGGAGACCCAGTACTTC. This gives the protein CARVRARGETQYF.

Points on this clone: Lacking the conserved final phenylalanine or tryptophan, this CDR3 likely reflects a read error. The limits of the CDR3 on the DNA are not certain, so only TCRdb's listed CDR3 is given. The J gene is TRBJ2-7, the V gene TRBV11-3; TRBD1 is the table's D call and was not checked against the DNA. The germline CDR1 and CDR2 sequences are SGHNT and YENEEA. A total of 8 residues make up the CDR3, ends included. CDR3 in amino acids: CASSGFRP.

The chain joins TRBV2 to TRBJ1-5; no definite D call. The CDR3 has 15 amino acids. Germline V gene lookup returns CDR1 SNHLY and CDR2 FYNNEI. Trimming stripped 6 bases from V and 0 bases from J, with 12 bases between. CDR3 nucleotide sequence: TGTGCCAGCAGCTGGGGAACCTATAGCAATCAGCCCCAGCATTTT. Protein sequence: CASSWGTYSNQPQHF.

The chain employs TRBV28 and TRBJ1-2, with D perhaps TRBD1 (5 bases). The CDR3 length is 12 residues. Trimming took off 6 bases at V and 8 bases at J, with 13 bases between the two ends. Germline CDR1 reads MDHEN; CDR2 reads SYDVKM. CDR3 residues: CASSDSSVGYTF. In DNA, the CDR3 is TGTGCCAGCAGCGACAGTTCTGTAGGCTACACCTTC.

This clone was detected only once. The genes are TRBV6-5 and TRBJ1-2; D is undetermined. The CDR3 loop spans 16 amino acids. Trimming took 2 bases from V and 3 from J, leaving 16 bases between them. From germline, CDR1 is MNHEY and CDR2 SVGAGI. CDR3: CASSYAGRRDHYGYTF. The CDR3 coding sequence is TGTGCCAGCAGTTACGCGGGCAGGAGAGATCACTATGGCTACACCTTC.

V gene TRBV2 combines with J gene TRBJ2-5; 7 bases agree with TRBD2. The CDR3 consists of 15 residues. CDR1 is SNHLY, CDR2 FYNNEI, per germline. Trimming took 1 base from V and 5 from J; bases not matched to a gene: 7. The DNA of the CDR3 is TGTGCCAGCAGTGAAGAGGGCCTGGGGGGGGAGACCCAGTACTTC. Translating gives CASSEEGLGGETQYF.

This clone was counted a single time. V usage is TRBV19 and J usage is TRBJ2-1; D call uncertain. V gave up 4 bases and J gave up 6 bases, with 13 bases separating them. Germline lookup yields CDR1 LNHDA and CDR2 SQIVND (reference sequence). This CDR3 is 14 amino acids long. The CDR3 nucleotides are TGTGCCAGTAGTAAGACTTCGCACCTCAATGAGCAGTTCTTC. Translation: CASSKTSHLNEQFF.

The rearrangement links TRBV30 to TRBJ2-1; TRBD2 is a possible D gene (6 bases). The CDR3 contains 15 residues. Germline V gives CDR1 GTSNPN, CDR2 SVGIG (reference sequence). V was pared by 6 bases and J by 2 bases, with 17 bases between. The CDR3 spells CACRAGSVAYNEQFF. CDR3 DNA: TGTGCCTGCCGAGCCGGGAGCGTTGCCTACAATGAGCAGTTCTTC.

This chain joins TRBV7-9 and TRBJ2-7, with TRBD1 identical over 7 bases. Looked up from germline, CDR1 is SEHNR and CDR2 is FQNEAQ (reference sequence). The CDR3 is 16 amino acids. Germline trimming cut 5 bases from V and 4 bases from J; bases unmatched to any gene: 14. The CDR3: CASSQVGTAPRYEQYF. The CDR3 DNA reads TGTGCCAGCAGCCAAGTAGGGACAGCCCCGCGGTACGAGCAGTACTTC.